This T cell receptor beta chain stems from a study of shared clonotypes between healthy human individuals. Running of the assay took place at deep level. TCRdb's table, derived via immunoSEQ multiplex PCR, lists solely in-frame clones and lacks some. Of about 330,000 clones in the sample, around 87% were seen once. Findings and caveats of the study: In a few donors, around 5.5% of naive CD4 clonotypes appeared in common.

About this clone: Its antigen is currently unknown.

The CDR3 covers 12 residues. The germline V and J ends were trimmed by 7 bases and 7 bases, with 11 bases remaining between them. Germline assignment: CDR1 MGHDK and CDR2 SYGVNS. This chain links TRBV25-1 with TRBJ2-1, with D possibly being TRBD2 (6 bases). The receptor comes from a man aged 18 to 29 in good health. The sequenced material came from memory CD8+ T cells sorted from blood. Subset defined: CD45RO+ cells pooled with CCR7-negative TemRA cells. CDR3 DNA sequence: TGTGCCAGCATTGGGGGGATGAATGAGCAGTTCTTC. Translation: CASIGGMNEQFF.